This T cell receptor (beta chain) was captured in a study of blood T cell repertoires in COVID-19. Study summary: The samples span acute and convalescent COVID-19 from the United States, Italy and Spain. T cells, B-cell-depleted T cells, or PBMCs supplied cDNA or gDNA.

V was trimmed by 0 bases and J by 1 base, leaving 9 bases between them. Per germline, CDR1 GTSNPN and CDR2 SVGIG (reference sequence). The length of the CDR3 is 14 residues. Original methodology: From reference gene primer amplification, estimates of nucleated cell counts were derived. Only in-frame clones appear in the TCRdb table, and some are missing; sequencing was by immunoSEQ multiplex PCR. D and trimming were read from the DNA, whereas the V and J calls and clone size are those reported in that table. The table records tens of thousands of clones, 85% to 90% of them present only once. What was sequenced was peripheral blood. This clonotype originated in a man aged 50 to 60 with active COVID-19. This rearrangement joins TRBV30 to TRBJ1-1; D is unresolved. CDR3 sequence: CAWSVSGRNTEAFF. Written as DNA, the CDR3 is TGTGCCTGGAGTGTATCGGGTCGGAACACTGAAGCTTTCTTT. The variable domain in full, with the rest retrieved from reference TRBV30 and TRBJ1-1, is SQTIHQWPATLVQPVGSPLSLECTVEGTSNPNLYWYRQAAGRGLQLLFYSVGIGQISSEVPQNLSASRPQDRQFILSSKKLLLSDSGFYLCAWSVSGRNTEAFFGQGTRLTVV.